These 32 T cell receptor beta chains share one sample of origin, sequenced in a study of tumor T cells in aggressive B-cell lymphoma. Sequencing used immunoSEQ multiplex PCR; TCRdb keeps in-frame clones, though not all of them. The sample holds approximately 2,500 clones, 70% to 85% seen once. Sequencing was done on a sample of tumor tissue. The receptor set was obtained from an adult with diffuse large B cell lymphoma.

The rearrangement links TRBV7-6 to TRBJ1-6; D is unclear. CDR3 size: 14 residues. Trimming cost V 2 bases and J 8 bases, with 10 bases left between them. Germline assignment: CDR1 SGHVS and CDR2 FNYEAQ. CDR3 bases: TGTGCCAGCAGCTTATCGGGGAACGATTCACCCCTCCACTTT. Translated: CASSLSGNDSPLHF.

CDR3 region: CASSERLLRNEQFF. The CDR3 DNA reads TGTGCCAGTAGTGAGCGCCTATTGAGGAATGAGCAGTTCTTC. This chain links TRBV19 with TRBJ2-1; D remains ambiguous. The CDR3 loop spans 14 amino acids. The V and J ends lost 5 bases and 7 bases respectively, with 15 bases between them. Germline CDR1 LNHDA, CDR2 SQIVND (reference sequence).

V and J are TRBV5-6 and TRBJ1-3; a possible D gene is TRBD1 (6 bases). Germline V gene sequence: CDR1 SGHDT, CDR2 YYEEEE. The CDR3 is 13 residues long. Between the trimmed V and J ends, which lost 4 bases and 4 bases, there was a span of 9 bases. CDR3 coding DNA: TGTGCCAGCAGCGACGGACAGGGAAACACCATATATTTT. It encodes CASSDGQGNTIYF.

The gene calls are TRBV7-9 and TRBJ2-1; tentatively, D is TRBD2 (6 bases). V shed 8 bases and J shed 1 base, with 12 bases lying between them. Germline CDR1 reads SEHNR; CDR2 reads FQNEAQ (reference sequence). CDR3 length: 14 residues. As DNA, the CDR3 is TGTGCCAGCCCGGGACTCACATCCTACAATGAGCAGTTCTTC. Its translation: CASPGLTSYNEQFF. The full variable domain, completed using reference TRBV7-9 and TRBJ2-1, is DTGVSQNPRHKITKRGQNVTFRCDPISEHNRLYWYRQTLGQGPEFLTYFQNEAQLEKSRLLSDRFSAERPKGSFSTLEIQRTEQGDSAMYLCASPGLTSYNEQFFGPGTRLTVL.

This clone was found once. The V and J genes are TRBV7-8 and TRBJ2-7, with TRBD2 identical over 8 bases. With 5 bases clipped from V and 2 bases from J, the junction kept 5 bases outside the gene matches. Germline-derived CDR1 and CDR2 are SGHVS and FQNEAQ. The CDR3 is 14 residues long. CDR3 DNA sequence: TGTGCCAGCAGCCCCCAAGCGGGAGCCTACGAGCAGTACTTC. Encoded protein: CASSPQAGAYEQYF.

The V call is TRBV19, the J call TRBJ2-1; 9 bases align to TRBD2. Trimming at V came to 7 bases and at J to 10 bases, leaving 11 bases not matched to a gene. Germline V gene lookup returns CDR1 LNHDA and CDR2 SQIVND (reference sequence). The CDR3 sequence is 14 residues long. The CDR3 reads CASTWGGRAGEQFF. As DNA, the CDR3 is TGTGCCAGTACCTGGGGCGGGAGGGCCGGGGAGCAGTTCTTC.

The rearrangement links TRBV18 to TRBJ2-7; 12 nucleotides line up with TRBD1. The CDR3 length is 15 residues. Germline V gene sequence: CDR1 KGHSH, CDR2 LQKENI. Trimming at V came to 4 bases and at J to 7 bases, leaving 8 bases not matched to a gene. The CDR3 nucleotides read TGTGCCAGCTCACAGGGGACAGGGGGCTTTGGAGAGCAGTACTTC. Amino acid sequence: CASSQGTGGFGEQYF. Full variable domain (rest looked up from reference TRBV18 and TRBJ2-7): NAGVMQNPRHLVRRRGQEARLRCSPMKGHSHVYWYRQLPEEGLKFMVYLQKENIIDESGMPKERFSAEFPKEGPSILRIQQVVRGDSAAYFCASSQGTGGFGEQYFGPGTRLTVT.

The chain recombines TRBV9 with TRBJ2-7; 9 bases align to TRBD1. This CDR3 has 13 amino acids. CDR1 and CDR2 from the germline V gene are SGDLS and YYNGEE. V lost 5 bases to trimming and J lost 6 bases; unmatched junction nucleotides: 6. CDR3 nucleotide sequence: TGTGCCAGCAGTAGGGGACAGGGTCGCGAGCAGTACTTC. Its protein product is CASSRGQGREQYF.

V is TRBV7-9 and J is TRBJ2-4; tentatively, D is TRBD2 (7 bases). V lost 1 base, J lost 1 base, and 14 bases lay in between. Germline V gene data show CDR1 as SEHNR and CDR2 as FQNEAQ (reference sequence). The CDR3 consists of 17 residues. The CDR3 here is CASSLGEGGAAKNIQYF. Here the CDR3 DNA reads TGTGCCAGCAGCTTAGGGGAGGGGGGCGCCGCCAAAAACATTCAGTACTTC.

CDR3 nucleotides: TGTGCCAGCAGCCAAGAACCTCTAGCGGGAAAAAACAATGAGCAGTTCTTC. Amino acids: CASSQEPLAGKNNEQFF. The rearrangement links TRBV4-2 to TRBJ2-1; 9 nucleotides align to TRBD2. V was pared by 0 bases and J by 5 bases, with 8 bases of the junction left unmatched. CDR1 is LGHNA and CDR2 is YNFKEQ in the germline V gene. The CDR3 sequence is 17 residues long.

The rearrangement links TRBV6-5 to TRBJ2-7; 14 nucleotides line up with TRBD2. CDR3 length: 15 residues. Per germline, CDR1 MNHEY and CDR2 SVGAGI. V lost 6 bases, J lost 4 bases, and 5 bases stayed unmatched. In DNA form, the CDR3 reads TGTGCCAGCAGCAGCGGGACTAGCGGGAGTTACGAGCAGTACTTC. Translating gives CASSSGTSGSYEQYF.

The chain joins TRBV9 to TRBJ2-5, with a possible D match to TRBD2 (6 bases). TRBJ2-7 matches the DNA end more closely, so the J call is doubtful. This CDR3 region has 15 residues. Germline V gene sequence: CDR1 SGDLS, CDR2 YYNGEE. CDR3 DNA sequence: TGTGCCAGCAGCGTAGACGGGAGAACGCCCTACGAGCAGTACTTC. This gives the protein CASSVDGRTPYEQYF.

The rearrangement uses TRBV27 and TRBJ1-2, with a weak D call TRBD1 (5 bases). Deletions cut 3 bases from V and 4 bases from J, with 12 bases between. CDR3 length: 14 residues. The germline V gene encodes CDR1 MNHEY and CDR2 SMNVEV (reference sequence). This CDR3 is CASSFGQGLYGYTF. CDR3 DNA: TGTGCCAGCAGTTTTGGGCAGGGACTCTATGGCTACACCTTC.

The chain combines TRBV4-1 with TRBJ2-7, with D possibly matching TRBD1 (6 bases). This CDR3 comprises 14 residues. Trimming removed 6 bases at V and 3 bases at J, with 15 bases between. Germline V gene data show CDR1 as MGHRA and CDR2 as YSYEKL. Written as DNA, the CDR3 is TGCGCCAGCAGTCTGGGACAAGGGGACTACGAGCAGTACTTC. As protein: CASSLGQGDYEQYF.

This sequence joins TRBV5-1 and TRBJ2-7, with 9 bases fitting TRBD1. CDR3 length: 14 amino acids. The J segment lost 5 bases and the V segment lost 2 bases, leaving 5 bases of the junction unmatched. CDR1 SGHRS and CDR2 YFSETQ come from the germline V gene. CDR3 region: CASSLTGQGHEQYF. The CDR3 DNA is TGCGCCAGCAGCTTAACGGGACAGGGTCACGAGCAGTACTTC.

This clone was seen more than once but under ten times. The V call is TRBV15, the J call TRBJ1-1, with D possibly TRBD1 on 5 matching bases. The V gene's germline CDR1 is LNHNV and CDR2 YYDKDF (reference sequence). The germline V and J ends were trimmed by 0 bases and 4 bases, with 9 bases remaining between them. This CDR3 comprises 14 residues. CDR3 loop: CATSRDWGGTEAFF. The CDR3 coding sequence is TGTGCCACCAGCAGAGATTGGGGGGGCACTGAAGCTTTCTTT.

J is TRBJ2-3 and V is TRBV9, with 9 bases fitting TRBD2. CDR1 and CDR2 from the germline V gene are SGDLS and YYNGEE. Losses at the gene ends were 1 base for V and 4 bases for J; bases not matched to a gene: 4. This CDR3 is 15 amino acids long. The CDR3 sequence is CASSVIAGEADTQYF. The CDR3 region has the DNA TGTGCCAGCAGCGTAATAGCGGGAGAAGCAGATACGCAGTATTTT. The full variable domain, completed using reference TRBV9 and TRBJ2-3, is DSGVTQTPKHLITATGQRVTLRCSPRSGDLSVYWYQQSLDQGLQFLIQYYNGEERAKGNILERFSAQQFPDLHSELNLSSLELGDSALYFCASSVIAGEADTQYFGPGTRLTVL.

The CDR3 spells CASSLSPPGLAFNEQFF. The DNA of the CDR3 is TGTGCCAGCAGTTTATCGCCACCGGGACTAGCATTCAATGAGCAGTTCTTC. V is TRBV27 and J is TRBJ2-1; TRBD2 aligns across 9 bases. Germline V gene data show CDR1 as MNHEY and CDR2 as SMNVEV (reference sequence). The ends lost 0 bases at V and 6 bases at J; junction bases unmatched: 9. CDR3 length: 17 residues.

The J gene is TRBJ1-3, the V gene TRBV7-2; 9 nucleotides align to TRBD1. Germline V gives CDR1 SGHTA, CDR2 FQGNSA. The V segment lost 5 bases and the J segment 4 bases; nucleotides outside the gene matches: 9. This CDR3 comprises 16 residues. CDR3 sequence reads: CASSVTGTGTGNTIYF. The CDR3 region has the DNA TGTGCCAGCAGCGTAACCGGGACAGGGACAGGAAACACCATATATTTT.

V is TRBV19 and J is TRBJ1-2; tentatively, D is TRBD1 (6 bases). The CDR3 runs 16 residues. V lost 7 bases and J 7 bases, leaving 25 bases between the germline ends. Germline-derived CDR1 and CDR2 are LNHDA and SQIVND (reference sequence). CDR3 sequence: CASTLLTRGGRVGYTF. In nucleotides, the CDR3 is TGTGCCAGTACTCTCCTCACGCGGGGGGGGCGCGTTGGCTACACCTTC.

The V and J genes are TRBV6-6 and TRBJ2-3; possibly TRBD1 for D (6 bases). Trimming pared 6 bases from V and 0 bases from J, leaving 13 bases between. The germline V gene encodes CDR1 MNHNY and CDR2 SVGAGI (reference sequence). The CDR3 covers 15 residues. The CDR3 sequence is CASSRRGQSTDTQYF. The CDR3 bases are TGTGCCAGCAGCCGACGCGGACAGAGCACAGATACGCAGTATTTT.

The chain has TRBV19 and TRBJ2-1, with D possibly matching TRBD1 (5 bases). This CDR3 is 14 amino acids long. Germline values: CDR1 LNHDA, CDR2 SQIVND (reference sequence). V dropped 5 bases and J dropped 3 bases, with 11 bases sitting between them. CDR3 protein: CASSASGIYNEQFF. The CDR3 DNA is TGTGCCAGTAGTGCCTCAGGGATCTACAATGAGCAGTTCTTC.

The rearrangement uses TRBV5-1 and TRBJ2-7, with 10 bases matching TRBD2. CDR3 length: 15 residues. From germline, CDR1 is SGHRS and CDR2 YFSETQ. With 3 bases clipped from V and 0 bases from J, the junction kept 3 bases outside the gene matches. This CDR3 reads CASSSWTSGSYEQYF. For the CDR3, the DNA is TGCGCCAGCAGCTCATGGACTAGCGGCTCCTACGAGCAGTACTTC.

V and J are TRBV6-5 and TRBJ2-3; D gene ambiguous. CDR3 size: 12 residues. The germline V gene has CDR1 MNHEY and CDR2 SVGAGI. V lost 10 bases, J lost 4 bases, and 12 bases lay in between. The CDR3 DNA sequence: TGTGCCACCCCCCTTAAGCCAGATACGCAGTATTTT. The encoded protein is CATPLKPDTQYF.

The rearrangement joins TRBV11-2 to TRBJ2-7, with D uncertain. V was pared by 5 bases and J by 4 bases, with 12 bases between. The V gene's germline CDR1 is SGHAT and CDR2 FQNNGV. The CDR3 runs to 13 residues. CDR3 sequence (DNA): TGTGCCAGCAGCCCCAGGCGTGTGTACGAGCAGTACTTC. It codes for CASSPRRVYEQYF.

The gene calls are TRBV19 and TRBJ1-5; no reliable D call. V lost 7 bases to trimming and J lost 5 bases, with 12 bases between them. Germline V gene lookup returns CDR1 LNHDA and CDR2 SQIVND (reference sequence). The CDR3 loop spans 13 amino acids. CDR3 bases: TGTGCCAGTAATTTGGCCGGAGATCAGCCCCAGCATTTT. It yields the protein CASNLAGDQPQHF.

The chain carries TRBV11-2 and TRBJ2-7; D gene uncertain. Germline V gene data show CDR1 as SGHAT and CDR2 as FQNNGV. V dropped 2 bases and J dropped 6 bases, with 8 bases sitting between them. There are 12 residues in the CDR3. This chain's CDR3 is CASSLNSGEQYF. The CDR3 region has the DNA TGTGCCAGCAGCTTAAATTCGGGCGAGCAGTACTTC.

The V call is TRBV25-1, the J call TRBJ2-5; TRBD2 might be the D (5 bases). The CDR3 is 16 amino acids. Trimming left V 4 bases short and J 5 bases short, with 20 bases between. Germline-derived CDR1 and CDR2 are MGHDK and SYGVNS. The DNA for the CDR3 is TGTGCCAGCAGTGGGGCCGGGATGAGCTTAGGGGAGACCCAGTACTTC. It translates to CASSGAGMSLGETQYF.

As for this clone: This sample includes further DNA sequences coding for the same CDR3. This CDR3 reads CASSVRREGEQYF. The CDR3 region has the DNA TGTGCCAGCAGCGTAAGACGGGAAGGCGAGCAGTACTTC. V is TRBV2 and J is TRBJ2-7, with D possibly TRBD2 on 5 matching bases. The CDR3 contains 13 residues. Trimming took 6 bases from V and 6 from J, leaving 15 bases between them. From germline, CDR1 is SNHLY and CDR2 FYNNEI.

J is TRBJ1-4 and V is TRBV19; D gene ambiguous. The V gene lost 7 bases and the J gene lost 4 bases, with 7 bases spanning the gap. CDR1 is LNHDA, CDR2 SQIVND, per germline (reference sequence). CDR3 length: 12 amino acids. This CDR3 reads CASIDFNEKLFF. The DNA of the CDR3 is TGTGCCAGTATTGACTTTAATGAAAAACTGTTTTTT.

Concerning this clone itself: At one of its ends the junction is not consistent with the germline gene, which may arise from a read error. CDR3 in amino acids: CASRVWTGSYSGTNVLTF. CDR3 coding DNA: TGCGCCAGCAGAGTTTGGACAGGATCGTACTCTGGGACCAACGTCCTGACTTTC. J is TRBJ2-6 and V is TRBV5-1; 7 bases fit TRBD1. CDR1 and CDR2 (germline): SGHRS, YFSETQ. This CDR3 spans 18 amino acids.

Here the CDR3 DNA reads TGCGCCAGCAGCTTGGGGGGAGGCAATCAGCCCCAGCATTTT. It encodes CASSLGGGNQPQHF. V is TRBV5-1 and J is TRBJ1-5; D uncertain. CDR1 and CDR2 from the germline V gene are SGHRS and YFSETQ. The CDR3 is 14 residues long. The V end lost 0 bases, the J end lost 2 bases, and 6 bases lay between the germline ends.